What follows is one T cell receptor (beta chain) and its context. It lacks a known antigen. Nothing much larger sits one base from this clone, and base qualities are not available. The donors were healthy, HIV-negative adults who had no recently reported acute infections or vaccinations. Only Caucasian adults living in Nashville, Tennessee, USA were represented among the donors. Magnetic negative selection was used to enrich CD4+ T cells, after which naive cells were positively selected on CD45RA and the negative fraction became the memory subset. Blood was collected by leukapheresis, and PBMCs were isolated by Ficoll-Histopaque density gradient centrifugation and then cryopreserved in liquid nitrogen vapor phase. Purity and quantity of every magnetically sorted T cell population were checked by analytical flow cytometry. From each sorted fraction, genomic DNA was isolated and quantified by UV absorbance on a Nanodrop 2000c.

V loses 2 bases at its end and J loses 0 bases; junction bases beyond the gene matches: 1. According to the germline V gene, CDR1 reads MNHEY and CDR2 reads SVGAGI. There are 14 amino acids in the CDR3, from cysteine to phenylalanine inclusive. The entry retains the CDR3 DNA only, 42 bases that are in frame from base 1. The data originate from a study of shared clonotypes between healthy human individuals (dated by TCRdb to between 2020 and 2021). At the level of the whole study: A few men and a couple of women, aged 18 to 49 years, made up the cohort. For each donor, CD4 naive and CD4 memory were each run on three plates, CD8 naive on two plates, and CD8 memory on one plate. Blood TCR repertoires of a handful of healthy adults were deeply sequenced to estimate repertoire size and the extent of clonotype sharing between individuals. Different laboratories and diverse techniques were used to prepare libraries and sequence TCR repertoires, to increase sequencing depth and limit assay-specific biases. Leukapheresis yielded between about 0.94 and 9.5 billion PBMCs per donor. Results and caveats for the whole study, not just this receptor: Only blood was sampled, and tissue TCR repertoires likely differ from those in blood. Because the study included only a small number of donors, the genetic and exposure-history diversity represented was limited. Based on pairwise subsampling, the degree of clonotype sharing among donors was expected to be affected by sequencing depth. Naive subsets generally had larger estimated clonotype richness than memory subsets did. Roughly 5.2% of naive CD4, more than 3% of naive CD8, 2.3% of memory CD4, and more than 0.35% of memory CD8 clonotypes were shared across a handful of donors. Higher generation probabilities were observed for clonotypes shared by all four sorted-subset donors than for non-shared clonotypes. Incomplete sequencing was indicated by rarefaction of sorted-subset datasets, despite the large sequencing depth.

Using the deep immunoSEQ assay, TCR CDR3 regions were amplified from genomic DNA by multiplex PCR. Genomic DNA extracted from each cell subset was distributed evenly over all wells of several immunoSEQ 96-well plates, and each plate served as one replicate. For sorted subsets, each replicate PCR was loaded with about 200 ng genomic DNA, equivalent to about 30,000 T cell genomes. Purified libraries were measured with a Qubit 3.0 fluorometer, size-checked on a Bioanalyzer 2100, and measured again with the KAPA Library Quantification kit. Every immunoSEQ 96-well plate was sequenced on a separate single-read 150-cycle Illumina NextSeq 550 flow cell. The authors' analysis ran thus. Because the immunoSEQ output held only junctional sequences and lacked quality scores, the filtering could not match the filtering applied to full-length reads. To assign V/J genes and CDR3, sequences were annotated against IMGT germline references using PyIR, a Python wrapper for IgBLAST v1.9. Any read was removed if the V/J assignment was weak (E-value above 1e-6), the CDR3 was missing, or the read contained stop codons, out-of-frame junctions, or ambiguous translated residues. V3J clonotypes were defined as sequences sharing an identical inferred V gene, J gene, and CDR3 amino acid sequence. Percentage overlap between repertoires was calculated by dividing the number of shared unique clonotypes by the size of the smaller repertoire. Repertoire richness was assessed with RTK rarefaction, the Chao1 estimator, and Recon v2.1 estimates of unobserved clonotypes. Generation probabilities for all TCRbeta clonotypes obtained by the gDNA method from a handful of donors were computed using OLGA. Imported from immuneACCESS, the table was reduced by TCRdb to in-frame sequences with V and J called. These copies leave out some clones; in studies compared against another copy, an unresolved V gene accounts for under half, and the cause of the remainder is not known. That table gives V, J and clone size, and the DNA gave D and trimming. The sample profile shows a few million clones; around nine tenths of them were found once. The top ten constitute 0.11% to 0.15% of the sample.

The material sequenced was naive CD4+ T cells sorted from blood. The sample's cell subset or site label is to be understood as: CD45RA+ positively selected. Here the chain combines TRBV6-5 and TRBJ2-7; 7 junctional bases match TRBD1. The receptor was isolated from a young man in good health. The DNA sequence is TGTGCCAGCAGTTACCGGGACAGCTCCTACGAGCAGTACTTC. It is translated as CASSYRDSSYEQYF.